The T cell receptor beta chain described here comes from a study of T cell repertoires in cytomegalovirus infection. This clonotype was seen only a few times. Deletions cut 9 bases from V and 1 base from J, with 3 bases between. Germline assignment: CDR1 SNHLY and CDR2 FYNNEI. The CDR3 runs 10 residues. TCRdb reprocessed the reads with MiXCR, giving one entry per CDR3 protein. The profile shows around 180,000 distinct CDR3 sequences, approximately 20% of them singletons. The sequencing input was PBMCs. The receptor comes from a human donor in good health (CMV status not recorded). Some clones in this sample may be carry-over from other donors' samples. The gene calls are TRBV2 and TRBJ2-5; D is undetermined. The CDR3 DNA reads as TGTGCCAGTACCCAAGAGACCCAGTACTTC. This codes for CASTQETQYF.